The 5 T cell receptor beta chains below were found in one sample sequenced in a study of blood T cell repertoires in COVID-19. Repertoires were generated with immunoSEQ multiplex PCR, while TCRdb's copy carries only in-frame clones and drops some. The sample contains 120,000 to 150,000 clones, around 87% of which appear only once. Sequencing was done on a sample of peripheral blood. The receptors shown here come from an elderly man with acute or convalescent COVID-19.

The chain employs TRBV6-5 and TRBJ2-3, with a tentative D call TRBD2 (6 bases). This CDR3 has 14 amino acids. CDR1 is MNHEY and CDR2 is SVGAGI in the germline V gene. Trimming cost V 6 bases and J 4 bases, with 14 bases left between them. CDR3 in amino acids: CASSPRGGADTQYF. CDR3 DNA sequence: TGTGCCAGCAGCCCAAGAGGAGGGGCAGATACGCAGTATTTT.

This clone was seen a few times. The chain is built from TRBV28 and TRBJ1-3; TRBD1 matches at 7 bases. The CDR3 covers 15 residues. Germline V gives CDR1 MDHEN, CDR2 SYDVKM. Losses at the gene ends were 6 bases for V and 0 bases for J; bases not matched to a gene: 5. For the CDR3, the DNA is TGTGCCAGCAGCCGTGGGACAGTCTCTGGAAACACCATATATTTT. Residues: CASSRGTVSGNTIYF.

The chain combines TRBV30 with TRBJ1-1, with D perhaps matching TRBD1 (6 bases). CDR1 is GTSNPN, CDR2 SVGIG, per germline (reference sequence). The V gene lost 2 bases and the J gene lost 6 bases, with 19 bases spanning the gap. The CDR3 covers 15 residues. The chain's CDR3 is CAWSLQRGGLAEAFF. The CDR3 bases are TGTGCCTGGAGTCTACAAAGGGGGGGACTGGCTGAAGCTTTCTTT.

In this sample, this clone turned up once. The chain employs TRBV3-1 (or the pseudogene TRBV3-2) and TRBJ2-1, with 12 bases fitting TRBD2. CDR3 length equals 15 residues. Germline assignment: CDR1 LGHDT and CDR2 YNNKEL (reference sequence). The V and J ends lost 4 bases and 9 bases, in that order; junction bases with no gene match: 7. CDR3 nucleotide sequence: TGTGCCAGCAGCCCCGGACTAGCGGGAACTGGTGAGCAGTTCTTC. It is translated as CASSPGLAGTGEQFF.

The chain recombines TRBV28 with TRBJ1-1; TRBD1 matches 7 bases. V lost 5 bases to trimming and J lost 7 bases; unmatched junction nucleotides: 7. Per germline, CDR1 MDHEN and CDR2 SYDVKM. This CDR3 has 13 residues. CDR3 protein: CASSATGLGEAFF. In DNA form, the CDR3 reads TGTGCCAGCAGTGCGACAGGGTTAGGTGAAGCTTTCTTT.